This entry lists 16 T cell receptor beta chains sequenced from one sample in a study of chronic HIV infection and antiretroviral therapy. TCRdb re-analysed the 5' RACE reads in MiXCR, keeping a single row per CDR3 protein. The sample includes about 38,000 distinct CDR3 sequences, 8% to 10% of them seen just once. The specimen was peripheral blood. The receptors here all came from an adult who had HIV and had not received antiretroviral therapy, or was an uninfected healthy control (not recorded which).

The chain carries TRBV12-5 and TRBJ2-1; 11 positions agree with TRBD2. Germline V gives CDR1 LGHNT, CDR2 FRNRAP. Trimming at V came to 7 bases and at J to 2 bases, leaving 4 bases not matched to a gene. The CDR3 is made up of 15 amino acids. The CDR3 DNA reads as TGTGCTAGTGCCCCGGGACTAGCGGCCTACAATGAGCAGTTCTTC. Its translation is CASAPGLAAYNEQFF.

There are many counts of this clonotype. The rearrangement uses TRBV29-1 and TRBJ2-1, with D perhaps TRBD1 (5 bases). CDR3 length: 12 amino acids. The V gene lost 6 bases and the J gene lost 8 bases, with 14 bases spanning the gap. Looked up from germline, CDR1 is SQVTM and CDR2 is ANQGSEA. CDR3 in amino acids: CSVVAQGDEQFF. The DNA of the CDR3 is TGCAGCGTAGTTGCTCAGGGTGATGAGCAGTTCTTC.

This clonotype was seen more than once but under ten times. The chain is built from TRBV6-5 and TRBJ1-5; no clear D gene. This CDR3 comprises 13 residues. Germline CDR1 is MNHEY and CDR2 is SVGAGI. V lost 0 bases, J lost 7 bases, and 7 bases lay in between. The CDR3 sequence is CASSYSSGQPQHF. CDR3 sequence (DNA): TGTGCCAGCAGTTACTCGTCGGGCCAGCCCCAGCATTTT.

Many counts were recorded for this clonotype. J is TRBJ2-1 and V is TRBV9, with 9 bases identical to TRBD2. The germline CDR1 and CDR2 sequences are SGDLS and YYNGEE. The trim removed 4 bases at V and 10 bases at J, leaving 9 bases unmatched. The CDR3 loop spans 14 amino acids. The CDR3 DNA is TGTGCCAGCAGCCCCTTAGCGGGAGTTGGGGAGCAGTTCTTC. This sequence encodes CASSPLAGVGEQFF. Looking up the rest from reference TRBV9 and TRBJ2-1 gives the full variable domain: DSGVTQTPKHLITATGQRVTLRCSPRSGDLSVYWYQQSLDQGLQFLIQYYNGEERAKGNILERFSAQQFPDLHSELNLSSLELGDSALYFCASSPLAGVGEQFFGPGTRLTVL.

This chain joins TRBV24-1 and TRBJ2-2; D may be TRBD1 (5 bases). The length of the CDR3 is 14 residues. V shed 7 bases and J shed 0 bases, with 8 bases lying between them. CDR1 and CDR2 from the germline V gene are KGHDR and SFDVKD. DNA for the CDR3: TGTGCCACCAGACAGGCCGCGAACACCGGGGAGCTGTTTTTT. Its translation is CATRQAANTGELFF.

This clonotype was detected ten times or more. This chain connects TRBV3-1 to TRBJ2-2, with 7 positions matching TRBD1. The germline CDR1 and CDR2 sequences are LGHDT and YNNKEL (reference sequence). The ends lost 5 bases at V and 4 bases at J; junction bases unmatched: 1. The CDR3 has 13 residues. This CDR3 is CASSNRGTGELFF. The CDR3 nucleotides read TGTGCCAGCAGCAACAGGGGCACCGGGGAGCTGTTTTTT.

At least ten counts were recorded for this clonotype. The CDR3 nucleotides are TGCAGTGCAAAAGGAACCGGGGAGCTGTTTTTT. Its protein is CSAKGTGELFF. The J gene is TRBJ2-2, the V gene TRBV20-1; D gene unclear. Trimming removed 6 bases from V and 5 bases from J, with 7 bases in between. Germline assignment: CDR1 DFQATT and CDR2 SNEGSKA (reference sequence). The length of the CDR3 is 11 residues.

This clonotype was seen a few times. Here the CDR3 reads CAWSVGGNSNQPQHF. The CDR3 nucleotides read TGTGCCTGGAGTGTAGGAGGGAATAGCAATCAGCCCCAGCATTTT. This sequence joins TRBV30 and TRBJ1-5; D is undetermined. V was shortened by 0 bases and J by 0 bases, with 9 bases between the two germline ends. The CDR3 runs 15 residues. Germline lookup yields CDR1 GTSNPN and CDR2 SVGIG (reference sequence).

CDR3 protein: CASSLLWAYEQFF. In nucleotides, the CDR3 is TGTGCCAGCAGTTTATTATGGGCCTATGAGCAGTTCTTC. The chain carries TRBV28 and TRBJ2-1; D unclear. This CDR3 is 13 amino acids long. Germline V CDR1 and CDR2: MDHEN, SYDVKM. The V gene lost 1 base and the J gene lost 8 bases, with 9 bases spanning the gap. Drawing the rest from reference TRBV28 and TRBJ2-1, the complete variable domain is DVKVTQSSRYLVKRTGEKVFLECVQDMDHENMFWYRQDPGLGLRLIYFSYDVKMKEKGDIPEGYSVSREKKERFSLILESASTNQTSMYLCASSLLWAYEQFFGPGTRLTVL.

This clonotype was observed at least ten times. The chain links TRBV28 to TRBJ1-5, with D unresolved. Germline CDR1 and CDR2: MDHEN and SYDVKM. The CDR3 extends over 12 amino acids. Trimming took off 3 bases at V and 7 bases at J, with 7 bases between the two ends. CDR3 protein: CASSLVGQPQHF. CDR3 sequence (DNA): TGTGCCAGCAGTTTGGTGGGGCAGCCCCAGCATTTT.

This clonotype has only a few counts. V gene TRBV28 combines with J gene TRBJ1-5; D perhaps matches TRBD1 (6 bases). The V gene's germline CDR1 is MDHEN and CDR2 SYDVKM. V was trimmed by 2 bases and J by 7 bases, leaving 12 bases between them. This CDR3 comprises 14 residues. The CDR3 here is CASSLGGMGQPQHF. The DNA of the CDR3 is TGTGCCAGCAGTTTAGGGGGCATGGGACAGCCCCAGCATTTT.

This clonotype was observed a few times. The rearrangement uses TRBV27 and TRBJ1-1; D remains unclear. The germline V and J ends were trimmed by 7 bases and 4 bases, with 16 bases remaining between them. Germline lookup yields CDR1 MNHEY and CDR2 SMNVEV (reference sequence). This CDR3 region has 14 residues. CDR3 coding DNA: TGTGCCAGCAACTTTCGGGATTTGGGCACTGAAGCTTTCTTT. It encodes CASNFRDLGTEAFF.

There are a few counts of this clonotype. The J gene is TRBJ1-4, the V gene TRBV25-1; the D is unclear. The germline gives CDR1 MGHDK, CDR2 SYGVNS. The germline V and J ends were trimmed by 6 bases and 5 bases, with 1 base remaining between them. The CDR3 is 10 amino acids. The CDR3, as DNA: TGTGCCAGCAGGAATGAAAAACTGTTTTTT. It is translated as CASRNEKLFF.

This clonotype was counted a few times. The chain couples TRBV29-1 to TRBJ1-1, with TRBD1 matching 7 bases. Germline V gene sequence: CDR1 SQVTM, CDR2 ANQGSEA. Trimming removed 6 bases from V and 4 bases from J; junction bases left unmatched: 11. The CDR3 totals 14 residues. The CDR3 DNA reads as TGCAGCGTGCACAGACAGGGCTGGGGCACTGAAGCTTTCTTT. This encodes CSVHRQGWGTEAFF.

The chain uses TRBV12-3 or TRBV12-4 and TRBJ2-7; 8 bases are a match to TRBD2. Unmatched junction bases numbered 1, after V lost 3 bases and J lost 3 bases. The CDR3 covers 13 residues. CDR3 coding DNA: TGTGCCAGCAGTTTTAGCGGGAACTACGAGCAGTACTTC. Its protein is CASSFSGNYEQYF.

The chain's CDR3 is CASSLRGSTDTQYF. In DNA form, the CDR3 reads TGTGCCAGCAGCTTAAGAGGAAGCACAGATACGCAGTATTTT. The rearrangement links TRBV7-2 to TRBJ2-3; D gene unclear. CDR3 length: 14 amino acids. CDR1 and CDR2 from the germline V gene are SGHTA and FQGNSA. V was clipped by 2 bases and J by 0 bases, with 6 bases between them. The full variable domain, completed using reference TRBV7-2 and TRBJ2-3, is GAGVSQSPSNKVTEKGKDVELRCDPISGHTALYWYRQSLGQGLEFLIYFQGNSAPDKSGLPSDRFSAERTGGSVSTLTIQRTQQEDSAVYLCASSLRGSTDTQYFGPGTRLTVL.